This paragraph reports one T cell receptor beta chain. Its antigen is undetermined. V was cut by 2 bases and J by 3 bases, with 7 bases left in between. In germline, CDR1 is SEHNR, CDR2 FQNEAQ (reference sequence). CDR3 length equals 13 residues. Amplified TCR beta CDR3 regions came from RNA transcripts. The HTBI primer set drove a first-round RT-PCR of the TCR CDR3. TCRdb re-called the multiplex PCR reads through MiXCR, storing one row per CDR3 protein. The sample records hundreds of thousands of distinct CDR3 sequences, approximately 15% being singletons. The data are from a study of T cells in Graves' hyperthyroidism and ophthalmopathy. Participants, patients aged 18 to 65, had newly diagnosed hyperthyroidism with a duration under 2 months. Researchers barred patients who had uncontrolled infection, other autoimmune disease, pregnancy or lactation. Study-wide points: Most expanded thyroid clonotypes above 0.001 also appeared in blood. The model anticipated ophthalmopathy a median approximately 6.7 months pre-onset.

The sequenced material came from blood. This chain joins TRBV7-9 and TRBJ1-1; D call uncertain. The TCR originated in a woman aged 30 to 39 with Graves' hyperthyroidism. The CDR3 region has the DNA TGTGCCAGCAGCTTAATACCGGACACTGAAGCTTTCTTT. This sequence encodes CASSLIPDTEAFF.